This is a list of T cell receptor beta chains from one sample in a study of T cell repertoires in cytomegalovirus infection. No antigens are known for them. MiXCR was run by TCRdb on the reads, yielding one entry per CDR3 protein. This sample has around 710,000 distinct CDR3 sequences, with around 29% found just once. Sequencing used cultured CD8+ T cells from PBMCs, obtained from culture after CMV antigen stimulation. All receptors come from a human donor in good health (CMV status not recorded). Some clones in this sample may be carry-over from other donors' samples. Each CDR3 is given with its conserved first and last residue. The D gene is left open where the match is weak. For some rows the clone size is stated as once, few or many, or as a class when expanded; others skip it.

clone size: -; V gene: TRBV28; D gene: -; J gene: TRBJ2-1; CDR3 DNA: TGTGCCAGCAGTTTAATCTTGGCGGGGAGAGGGCAGCATGAGCAGTTCTTC; CDR3 protein: CASSLILAGRGQHEQFF
clone size: few; V gene: TRBV5-1; D gene: -; J gene: TRBJ2-1; CDR3 DNA: TGCGCCACCACAGGGAACAATGAGCAGTTCTTC; CDR3 protein: CATTGNNEQFF
clone size: few; V gene: TRBV12-3/TRBV12-4; D gene: TRBD2; J gene: TRBJ2-7; CDR3 DNA: TGTGCCAGCAGTTTCGGGACTAGCGGAATCTCCTACGAGCAGTACTTC; CDR3 protein: CASSFGTSGISYEQYF
clone size: few; V gene: TRBV7-8; D gene: -; J gene: TRBJ2-3; CDR3 DNA: TGTGCCAGCAGCTTCCCCGCGCAGGAGGCGGGGAACGTAGATACGCAGTATTTT; CDR3 protein: CASSFPAQEAGNVDTQYF
clone size: -; V gene: TRBV7-9; D gene: TRBD1; J gene: TRBJ1-2; CDR3 DNA: TGTGTCAGCAGCGTCGGACAGGGTTCCCTCTATGGCTACACCTTC; CDR3 protein: CVSSVGQGSLYGYTF
clone size: few; V gene: TRBV25-1; D gene: TRBD1; J gene: TRBJ1-2; CDR3 DNA: TGTGCCAGCAGCGAAGCCAGGGGGGATGGCTACACCTTC; CDR3 protein: CASSEARGDGYTF
clone size: few; V gene: TRBV9; D gene: -; J gene: TRBJ1-2; CDR3 DNA: TGTGCCAGCAGTCTAAGCGGTCTCGGCAATGGCTACACCTTC; CDR3 protein: CASSLSGLGNGYTF
clone size: many; V gene: TRBV6-5; D gene: TRBD2; J gene: TRBJ2-1; CDR3 DNA: TGTGCCAGCAGTTACCGTCTAGCGGGGGGGGAGCAGTTCTTC; CDR3 protein: CASSYRLAGGEQFF
clone size: many; V gene: TRBV12-3/TRBV12-4; D gene: -; J gene: TRBJ2-3; CDR3 DNA: TGTGCCAGCAGCTCCATTCACACAGATACGCAGTATTTT; CDR3 protein: CASSSIHTDTQYF
clone size: many; V gene: TRBV12-3/TRBV12-4; D gene: -; J gene: TRBJ1-2; CDR3 DNA: TGTGCCAGCAGCCGGCTCCCGGGGGGCTATGGCTACACCTTC; CDR3 protein: CASSRLPGGYGYTF
clone size: few; V gene: TRBV12-3/TRBV12-4; D gene: -; J gene: TRBJ2-7; CDR3 DNA: TGTGCCAGCAGCATCGACGTCGGGGAGCAGTACTTC; CDR3 protein: CASSIDVGEQYF
clone size: once; V gene: TRBV5-1; D gene: TRBD1; J gene: TRBJ2-3; CDR3 DNA: TGCGCCAGCAGCTTAGGGCTTGGACAGGGCGGCACAGATACGCAGTATTTT; CDR3 protein: CASSLGLGQGGTDTQYF
clone size: -; V gene: TRBV27; D gene: -; J gene: TRBJ2-7; CDR3 DNA: TGTGCCAGCAGTCTCCCCAAGGCAGACGAGCAGTACTTC; CDR3 protein: CASSLPKADEQYF
clone size: few; V gene: TRBV6-1; D gene: -; J gene: TRBJ1-5; CDR3 DNA: TGTGCCAGCAGTGAACGCCCGGGTAGTCAGCCCCAGCATTTT; CDR3 protein: CASSERPGSQPQHF
clone size: -; V gene: TRBV12-5; D gene: -; J gene: TRBJ2-5; CDR3 DNA: TGTGCTAGTGGTTTGGTAACGGCCGGGGCCGAGACCCAGTACTTC; CDR3 protein: CASGLVTAGAETQYF
clone size: few; V gene: TRBV6-5; D gene: TRBD1; J gene: TRBJ1-1; CDR3 DNA: TGTGCCAGCAGTTACCTCCATCGGGACAGGGACACTGAAGCTTTCTTT; CDR3 protein: CASSYLHRDRDTEAFF
clone size: -; V gene: TRBV19; D gene: -; J gene: TRBJ2-1; CDR3 DNA: TGTGCCAGTAGTATTCTCCAGGGCTCCTACAATGAGCAGTTCTTC; CDR3 protein: CASSILQGSYNEQFF
clone size: few; V gene: TRBV11-2; D gene: -; J gene: TRBJ2-3; CDR3 DNA: TGTGCCAGCAGCCCGGACCCCCTGGAGACGCAGTATTTT; CDR3 protein: CASSPDPLETQYF
clone size: many; V gene: TRBV7-6; D gene: -; J gene: TRBJ2-1; CDR3 DNA: TGTGCCAGCAGCTTCCTGGCAGTCAACAATGAGCAGTTCTTC; CDR3 protein: CASSFLAVNNEQFF
clone size: -; V gene: TRBV27; D gene: -; J gene: TRBJ2-1; CDR3 DNA: TGTGCCAGCAGTTTGGTGGTGGGGGGACTCTGGGAGCAGTTCTTC; CDR3 protein: CASSLVVGGLWEQFF
clone size: -; V gene: TRBV12-3/TRBV12-4; D gene: TRBD1; J gene: TRBJ1-1; CDR3 DNA: TGTGCCAGCAGCGAAACAGGGGCCCACATGAACACTGAAGCTTTCTTT; CDR3 protein: CASSETGAHMNTEAFF
clone size: -; V gene: TRBV11-1; D gene: TRBD1; J gene: TRBJ2-5; CDR3 DNA: TGTGCCAGCAGGGCACTACAGGGGGCGAGGGAGACCCAGTACTTC; CDR3 protein: CASRALQGARETQYF
clone size: -; V gene: TRBV15; D gene: -; J gene: TRBJ1-5; CDR3 DNA: TGTGCCACCAGCAGAGACAGGGGTCATCGTCAGCCCCAGCATTTT; CDR3 protein: CATSRDRGHRQPQHF
clone size: many; V gene: TRBV12-3/TRBV12-4; D gene: -; J gene: TRBJ1-4; CDR3 DNA: TGTGCCAGCAGCCCTGATGATGAAAAACTGTTTTTT; CDR3 protein: CASSPDDEKLFF
clone size: many; V gene: TRBV12-3/TRBV12-4; D gene: TRBD1; J gene: TRBJ1-5; CDR3 DNA: TGTGCCAGCAGTTTTAGTCCCCCAGAAGACAGGGGGCATCAGCCCCAGCATTTT; CDR3 protein: CASSFSPPEDRGHQPQHF
clone size: many; V gene: TRBV15; D gene: -; J gene: TRBJ2-2; CDR3 DNA: TGTGCCACCAGCAGAGCGAGGAACACCGGGGAGCTGTTTTTT; CDR3 protein: CATSRARNTGELFF
clone size: -; V gene: TRBV13; D gene: -; J gene: TRBJ2-1; CDR3 DNA: TGTGCCAGCAGCTTATGGGGGGACCAATACAATGAGCAGTTCTTC; CDR3 protein: CASSLWGDQYNEQFF
clone size: few; V gene: TRBV5-1; D gene: -; J gene: TRBJ2-1; CDR3 DNA: TGCGCCAGCAGCTTGGAGCCTGCCGATTACAATGAGCAGTTCTTC; CDR3 protein: CASSLEPADYNEQFF
clone size: -; V gene: TRBV6-4; D gene: -; J gene: TRBJ2-1; CDR3 DNA: TGTGCCAGCAGTGACTGGTTAGCGCCAAACAATGAGCAGTTCTTC; CDR3 protein: CASSDWLAPNNEQFF
clone size: few; V gene: TRBV4-2; D gene: TRBD2; J gene: TRBJ2-5; CDR3 DNA: TGTGCCAGTCGACTAGCGGGCGACGAGACCCAGTACTTC; CDR3 protein: CASRLAGDETQYF
clone size: few; V gene: TRBV4-1; D gene: TRBD1; J gene: TRBJ2-7; CDR3 DNA: TGCGCCAGCAGCCAAACGGTGCCGGGACAGATCTACGAGCAGTACTTC; CDR3 protein: CASSQTVPGQIYEQYF
clone size: -; V gene: TRBV7-9; D gene: -; J gene: TRBJ2-7; CDR3 DNA: TGTGCCAGCAGCCCTCCTGGGACTGTAGTCCTCGAGCAGTACTTC; CDR3 protein: CASSPPGTVVLEQYF
clone size: -; V gene: TRBV6-1; D gene: TRBD2; J gene: TRBJ2-3; CDR3 DNA: TGTGCCAGCAGTGAATGGAGGGAGGGAACAGATACGCAGTATTTT; CDR3 protein: CASSEWREGTDTQYF
clone size: many; V gene: TRBV7-3; D gene: TRBD2; J gene: TRBJ2-2; CDR3 DNA: TGTGCCAGCAGCCCGACTAGCGGGGACACCGGGGAGCTGTTTTTT; CDR3 protein: CASSPTSGDTGELFF
clone size: -; V gene: TRBV10-3; D gene: -; J gene: TRBJ2-7; CDR3 DNA: TGTGCCATCAGTGAGCAAGGCGAGCAGTACTTC; CDR3 protein: CAISEQGEQYF
clone size: many; V gene: TRBV12-3/TRBV12-4; D gene: -; J gene: TRBJ1-4; CDR3 DNA: TGTGCCAGCATTTTTCAGGTCGGCCTCCACCTAGCAACTAATGAAAAACTGTTTTTT; CDR3 protein: CASIFQVGLHLATNEKLFF
clone size: -; V gene: TRBV29-1; D gene: -; J gene: TRBJ2-2; CDR3 DNA: TGCAGCGTCTTTACCGGGGAGCTGTTTTTT; CDR3 protein: CSVFTGELFF
clone size: few; V gene: TRBV12-3/TRBV12-4; D gene: -; J gene: TRBJ1-1; CDR3 DNA: TGTGCCAGCAGCCCCTGGGATCTGGATGAAGCTTTCTTT; CDR3 protein: CASSPWDLDEAFF
clone size: few; V gene: TRBV7-4; D gene: -; J gene: TRBJ2-7; CDR3 DNA: TGTGCCAGCACCCCCGAGGGTGGGTCCTACGAGCAGTACTTC; CDR3 protein: CASTPEGGSYEQYF
clone size: -; V gene: TRBV7-3; D gene: -; J gene: TRBJ2-3; CDR3 DNA: TGTGCCAGCAGCTTAGGGGCTTCCTCCACAGATATGCAGTATTTT; CDR3 protein: CASSLGASSTDMQYF
clone size: -; V gene: TRBV2; D gene: TRBD1; J gene: TRBJ1-5; CDR3 DNA: TGTGCCAGCAGTGAATCAGGGGGCTGGCAGCCCCAGCATTTT; CDR3 protein: CASSESGGWQPQHF
clone size: -; V gene: TRBV27; D gene: -; J gene: TRBJ1-2; CDR3 DNA: TGTGCCAGCAGTCCTCTCCGGGCCGTAAACTATGGCTACACCTTC; CDR3 protein: CASSPLRAVNYGYTF
clone size: -; V gene: TRBV6-2/TRBV6-3; D gene: -; J gene: TRBJ1-3; CDR3 DNA: TGTGCCAGCAGTTACGCCGTCTCTGGAAACACCATATATTTT; CDR3 protein: CASSYAVSGNTIYF
clone size: few; V gene: TRBV6-5; D gene: TRBD1; J gene: TRBJ2-6; CDR3 DNA: TGTGCCAGCAGTTCTCAAAACCACAGGGGGCCAGGGGCCAACGTCCTGACTTTC; CDR3 protein: CASSSQNHRGPGANVLTF